This T cell receptor (beta chain) was captured in a study of T cell repertoires in aging, cancer and after chemotherapy (dated by TCRdb to the late 2010s). Broadly, across the study: Six donor age groups were covered, ranging from 30 or younger up to 70 or older, and each group contained at least three individuals. In the solid tumor group, the paired samples taken before and after chemotherapy came from brain tumor (glioblastoma) patients given temozolomide-based therapy. The complete dataset included some 10 million TCR reads. To examine immunoaging and T cell reconstitution after chemotherapy, the study profiled TCR beta repertoires in peripheral blood from healthy donors and cancer patients. Alongside some 100 healthy donors serving as a reference group, the cohort included 200 to 250 cancer patients, of whom approximately 94 had hematological cancers and fewer than 140 had solid cancers.

About this clonotype: The clone's antigen remains unknown. Per-nucleotide qualities are absent, and no much larger clonotype sits a single base away.

Results the study describes overall, beyond this receptor: An increase in median generation probability over the chemotherapy interval was observed in both cancer cohorts, suggesting that the repertoire was reconstituted through rebound thymic output. Compared with age-matched healthy donors, untreated patients with either hematological or solid cancers had significantly lower TCR diversity in the blood along with higher clonality. According to the authors, the repertoire data do not allow conclusions to be drawn about immunological memory after chemotherapy. In healthy donors, the decline in TCR diversity with age was mainly explained by loss of richness, whereas in cancer patients loss of evenness was also found to contribute.

Instead of sorted cells or RNA, genomic DNA extracted from peripheral blood served as the source for amplifying TCR beta rearrangements. The V end loses 10 bases and the J end loses 0 bases, and a stretch of 16 bases separates them. CDR1 and CDR2, looked up from the germline V gene, are SGHAT and FQNNGV. From cysteine to phenylalanine, the CDR3 is 16 amino acids long. The sequence is cut down to CDR3 DNA, 48 bases in frame from base 1. Using a mixed TRB-A/B primer pool, multiplex touch-down PCR amplified rearranged TRB sequences covering the V, D and J segments. Two consecutive PCR reactions with Phusion HS II polymerase added Illumina adapters and sample indices to the amplicons. Amplicons were gel-purified with the NucleoSpin Gel and PCR Clean-up kit, then checked with Qubit and an Agilent 2100 Bioanalyzer. Sequencing of the libraries was done on an Illumina MiSeq with paired-end, single-indexed 600-cycle runs. The study's processing was this. MiXCR versions 2.12 and 3.0.5 were used to process TRB sequences. Each unique CDR3 nucleotide sequence counted as one clone, and only productive sequences with at least two reads were retained. Repertoire metrics included Shannon diversity, evenness, clonality (one minus evenness), and alpha-parameterized diversity profiles from alpha 0 to 5. Generation probabilities of clones in paired pre- and post-chemotherapy samples were computed with the IGoR algorithm. TCRdb handled the public reads itself, with Q25 trimming in fastp and clone calling in MiXCR, and kept productive beta chains. Each record represents a unique CDR3 protein, reported with the most common genes and DNA among its rows. The V and J calls follow TCRdb's processing rather than the paper's. This sample gives over 850 distinct CDR3 sequences in total; 15% to 20% of them show up just once. The leading ten clones occupy 30% to 40% of the sample.

The sequence is built from TRBV11-2 and TRBJ1-6; matching of 6 bases hints at TRBD1 as the D gene. The clonotype originates from a human donor with a solid tumor. What was sequenced was blood. The CDR3 reads as follows: CATRQGLGSYNSPLHF. Here is the DNA: TGTGCCACCCGGCAGGGGTTGGGCTCCTATAATTCACCCCTCCACTTT.